The TCR beta chain described here comes from a study of neurological immune-mediated disorders. V lost 2 bases, J lost 3 bases, and 4 bases stayed unmatched. Germline V lookup: CDR1 KGHSH, CDR2 LQKENI. The CDR3 runs to 14 residues. TCRdb independently ran MiXCR on the 5' RACE reads; one entry per CDR3 protein. Here the sample spans 50,000 to 60,000 distinct CDR3 sequences, 3.5% to 4% being singletons. This clonotype was detected only a few times. The T cells used for sorted libraries numbered about 930,000, either CD4+ or CD8+. This clonotype was sampled from a woman aged 40 to 50 with multiple sclerosis. The chain employs TRBV18 and TRBJ2-7, with 7 nucleotides matching TRBD1. Sequencing input: CD4+ T cells from blood. CDR3 region: CASSPSPGGYEQYF. DNA for the CDR3: TGTGCCAGCTCACCAAGTCCAGGGGGCTACGAGCAGTACTTC. The full variable domain, with the rest looked up from reference TRBV18 and TRBJ2-7, is NAGVMQNPRHLVRRRGQEARLRCSPMKGHSHVYWYRQLPEEGLKFMVYLQKENIIDESGMPKERFSAEFPKEGPSILRIQQVVRGDSAAYFCASSPSPGGYEQYFGPGTRLTVT.